The 22 T cell receptor beta chains in this list originate from one sample, sequenced in a study of shared clonotypes between healthy human individuals. Repertoires were generated with immunoSEQ multiplex PCR, while TCRdb's copy carries only in-frame clones and drops some. The data show roughly 1,100,000 clones, about 80% seen once. The sample was memory CD4+ T cells sorted from blood. Subset denoted: CD45RA-negative fraction. These TCRs come from a man aged 18 to 29 in good health.

The chain employs TRBV15 and TRBJ1-1; D not resolved. Per the germline V gene, CDR1 is LNHNV and CDR2 is YYDKDF (reference sequence). V was pared by 4 bases and J by 5 bases, with 14 bases between. The length of the CDR3 is 14 residues. CDR3 region: CATSTDPIGTEAFF. In DNA, the CDR3 is TGTGCCACCAGCACAGACCCCATTGGGACTGAAGCTTTCTTT. Supplemented by reference TRBV15 and TRBJ1-1, the full variable domain reads DAMVIQNPRYQVTQFGKPVTLSCSQTLNHNVMYWYQQKSSQAPKLLFHYYDKDFNNEADTPDNFQSRRPNTSFCFLDIRSPGLGDTAMYLCATSTDPIGTEAFFGQGTRLTVV.

This sequence joins TRBV30 and TRBJ2-5, with 10 bases aligning to TRBD1. Losses at the gene ends were 4 bases for V and 3 bases for J; bases not matched to a gene: 11. CDR1 and CDR2 from the germline V gene are GTSNPN and SVGIG (reference sequence). There are 16 residues in the CDR3. CDR3 sequence (DNA): TGTGCCTGGACCCGACAGGGGGCAGGGTTGAAAGAGACCCAGTACTTC. Protein product: CAWTRQGAGLKETQYF.

CDR3 region: CASSPKGGQTNTEAFF. The DNA for the CDR3 is TGTGCCAGCAGCCCAAAAGGGGGACAGACGAACACTGAAGCTTTCTTT. V usage is TRBV7-9 and J usage is TRBJ1-1; 7 bases line up with TRBD1. Trimming at V came to 5 bases and at J to 1 base, leaving 10 bases not matched to a gene. CDR3 length: 16 residues. Per the germline V gene, CDR1 is SEHNR and CDR2 is FQNEAQ (reference sequence).

V usage is TRBV4-2 and J usage is TRBJ2-3; 11 bases line up with TRBD2. Unmatched junction bases numbered 6, after V lost 2 bases and J lost 5 bases. Germline assignment: CDR1 LGHNA and CDR2 YNFKEQ. The CDR3 is made up of 16 amino acids. Here the CDR3 reads CASSQRGGTSGDTQYF. The CDR3 bases are TGTGCCAGCAGCCAAAGGGGCGGGACTAGCGGAGATACGCAGTATTTT.

The rearrangement joins TRBV10-3 to TRBJ1-4; D is ambiguous. V was pared by 2 bases and J by 4 bases, with 5 bases between. The CDR3 has 13 residues. Germline V gene data show CDR1 as ENHRY and CDR2 as SYGVKD. The CDR3 nucleotides are TGTGCCATCAGTGAGAGGATTAATGAAAAACTGTTTTTT. This codes for CAISERINEKLFF.

This clone is a singleton in its sample. CDR3 coding DNA: TGCGCCAGCAGTGACCCCTGGGGGTCCGATCAGCCCCAGCATTTT. The encoded protein is CASSDPWGSDQPQHF. The rearrangement joins TRBV10-2 to TRBJ1-5, with D possibly matching TRBD1 (5 bases). The CDR3 is made up of 15 amino acids. V lost 3 bases and J lost 5, with 14 bases in between. Germline V gives CDR1 WSHSY, CDR2 SAAADI.

V is TRBV10-3 and J is TRBJ2-1, with D perhaps matching TRBD1 (6 bases). Germline V gene data show CDR1 as ENHRY and CDR2 as SYGVKD. This CDR3 region has 13 residues. The V and J ends lost 3 bases and 9 bases respectively, with 12 bases between them. CDR3 DNA sequence: TGTGCCATCAGTGACGGTTACAGGGTTGAGCAGTTCTTC. This translates into CAISDGYRVEQFF.

This clone has just a few counts. The genes are TRBV12-5 and TRBJ2-3, with 8 bases aligning to TRBD2. The trim removed 6 bases at V and 2 bases at J, leaving 13 bases unmatched. CDR3 size: 17 residues. Looked up from germline, CDR1 is LGHNT and CDR2 is FRNRAP. CDR3 bases: TGTGCTAGTGGCGCGCCCGACGGGAGGGCGGACACAGATACGCAGTATTTT. Protein: CASGAPDGRADTDTQYF.

CDR3 sequence reads: CAWSTAGGLSYEQYF. The CDR3 bases are TGTGCCTGGAGTACCGCCGGGGGCCTCTCCTACGAGCAGTACTTC. The chain carries TRBV30 and TRBJ2-7, with D possibly called TRBD1 or TRBD2 (6 bases each). CDR3 length: 15 residues. Trimming left V 2 bases short and J 0 bases short, with 14 bases between. Germline CDR1 and CDR2: GTSNPN and SVGIG (reference sequence).

The chain carries TRBV6-1 and TRBJ1-1; no definite D call. V was trimmed by 0 bases and J by 0 bases, leaving 5 bases between them. Germline CDR1 MNHNS, CDR2 SASEGT. The CDR3 extends over 14 amino acids. Here the CDR3 DNA reads TGTGCCAGCAGTGAAGCCACACTGAACACTGAAGCTTTCTTT. Translation: CASSEATLNTEAFF.

The V gene is TRBV18, the J gene TRBJ1-3; D remains unclear. This CDR3 has 12 residues. Germline values: CDR1 KGHSH, CDR2 LQKENI. The V and J ends lost 6 bases and 13 bases respectively, with 16 bases between them. The CDR3: CASSPDSGLIYF. CDR3 DNA sequence: TGTGCCAGCTCGCCGGACTCTGGGCTTATATATTTT.

V gene TRBV6-5 combines with J gene TRBJ2-2; 8 bases match TRBD1. Losses at the gene ends were 2 bases for V and 8 bases for J; bases not matched to a gene: 7. CDR3 length: 15 residues. CDR1 is MNHEY, CDR2 SVGAGI, per germline. Here the CDR3 reads CASSYAGTGEGELFF. CDR3 in DNA: TGTGCCAGCAGTTACGCGGGGACAGGCGAGGGGGAGCTGTTTTTT.

The rearrangement joins TRBV7-9 to TRBJ2-5; 7 bases fit TRBD2. With 6 bases clipped from V and 5 bases from J, the junction kept 9 bases outside the gene matches. Looked up from germline, CDR1 is SEHNR and CDR2 is FQNEAQ (reference sequence). The CDR3 runs 14 residues. This CDR3 is CASRTSAGGETQYF. The CDR3 nucleotides are TGTGCCAGCAGAACTAGCGCCGGGGGGGAGACCCAGTACTTC. Full variable domain (remainder filled in from reference TRBV7-9 and TRBJ2-5): DTGVSQNPRHKITKRGQNVTFRCDPISEHNRLYWYRQTLGQGPEFLTYFQNEAQLEKSRLLSDRFSAERPKGSFSTLEIQRTEQGDSAMYLCASRTSAGGETQYFGPGTRLLVL.

The chain uses TRBV9 and TRBJ2-1; 9 bases agree with TRBD1. The CDR3 runs 16 residues. Germline-derived CDR1 and CDR2 are SGDLS and YYNGEE. V dropped 3 bases and J dropped 7; count of bases not matched to a gene: 11. CDR3 nucleotides: TGTGCCAGCAGCGCAACCGGGACAGGGATGAGAAATGAGCAGTTCTTC. The encoded protein is CASSATGTGMRNEQFF.

The V gene is TRBV10-3, the J gene TRBJ2-1; D not resolved. The CDR3 consists of 18 residues. V was shortened by 6 bases and J by 10 bases, with 31 bases between the two germline ends. Looked up from germline, CDR1 is ENHRY and CDR2 is SYGVKD. For the CDR3, the DNA is TGTGCCATCAGCGCGATGACCGGAGCCGCGTGGGCGACAAGGGAGCAGTTCTTC. Translating it yields CAISAMTGAAWATREQFF.

The chain has TRBV12-2 and TRBJ2-7; TRBD1, the D gene given by the table, was not confirmed from the DNA. TRBV12-2 has pseudogene status. The CDR3 consists of 15 residues. The CDR3, as DNA: TGTGCAAGTCGCCCGACAGGGGGCGGTTGTTACGAGCAGTACTTC. The encoded protein is CASRPTGGGCYEQYF.

The chain joins TRBV29-1 to TRBJ1-4; 7 bases map to TRBD1. There are 12 residues in the CDR3. V lost 4 bases to trimming and J lost 7 bases; unmatched junction nucleotides: 3. From germline, CDR1 is SQVTM and CDR2 ANQGSEA. The CDR3 coding sequence is TGCAGCGTTGGAGACAGGGTTGAAAAACTGTTTTTT. Translating it yields CSVGDRVEKLFF. The full variable domain, with the rest looked up from reference TRBV29-1 and TRBJ1-4, is SAVISQKPSRDICQRGTSLTIQCQVDSQVTMMFWYRQQPGQSLTLIATANQGSEATYESGFVIDKFPISRPNLTFSTLTVSNMSPEDSSIYLCSVGDRVEKLFFGSGTQLSVL.

The sample holds a few counts of this clone. The V and J genes are TRBV9 and TRBJ2-1; 10 bases align to TRBD1. The V and J ends lost 4 bases and 7 bases, in that order; junction bases with no gene match: 11. The length of the CDR3 is 16 residues. CDR1 and CDR2 from the germline V gene are SGDLS and YYNGEE. The CDR3 DNA is TGTGCCAGCAGCCCCCAACGGGGGACAGGGGTTAATGAGCAGTTCTTC. Translated, it gives CASSPQRGTGVNEQFF.

V is TRBV7-9 and J is TRBJ2-2; 10 bases are a match to TRBD2. This CDR3 comprises 17 residues. The germline V gene encodes CDR1 SEHNR and CDR2 FQNEAQ (reference sequence). After removal of 5 bases from V and 3 bases from J, the junction contained 9 bases not matched to a gene. CDR3 amino acids: CASSRASGGRDTGELFF. The CDR3 DNA is TGTGCCAGCAGCCGAGCTAGCGGGGGCCGGGACACCGGGGAGCTGTTTTTT. Complete variable domain (other parts from reference TRBV7-9 and TRBJ2-2): DTGVSQNPRHKITKRGQNVTFRCDPISEHNRLYWYRQTLGQGPEFLTYFQNEAQLEKSRLLSDRFSAERPKGSFSTLEIQRTEQGDSAMYLCASSRASGGRDTGELFFGEGSRLTVL.

The chain recombines TRBV5-1 with TRBJ2-7; 7 bases line up with TRBD1. The CDR3 covers 17 residues. The V segment lost 0 bases and the J segment 6 bases; nucleotides outside the gene matches: 15. Germline V gives CDR1 SGHRS, CDR2 YFSETQ. CDR3 DNA: TGCGCCAGCAGCTTGGCCATAGGGGGCCCTAGTTCAGGCGAGCAGTACTTC. Translation: CASSLAIGGPSSGEQYF. Full variable domain (missing parts from reference TRBV5-1 and TRBJ2-7): KAGVTQTPRYLIKTRGQQVTLSCSPISGHRSVSWYQQTPGQGLQFLFEYFSETQRNKGNFPGRFSGRQFSNSRSEMNVSTLELGDSALYLCASSLAIGGPSSGEQYFGPGTRLTVT.

The chain carries TRBV27 and TRBJ1-5, with 9 positions matching TRBD1. CDR1 and CDR2 (germline): MNHEY, SMNVEV (reference sequence). This CDR3 has 18 residues. J was trimmed by 0 bases and V by 0 bases; bases with no gene match: 6. CDR3 sequence: CASSLSGTGSFSNQPQHF. CDR3 DNA: TGTGCCAGCAGTTTATCGGGGACAGGGTCCTTTAGCAATCAGCCCCAGCATTTT.

The table lists this clone with a few counts. The rearrangement uses TRBV11-3 and TRBJ2-3; 7 bases agree with TRBD2. This CDR3 spans 16 amino acids. V gave up 0 bases and J gave up 5 bases; unmatched junction bases: 8. The V gene's germline CDR1 is SGHNT and CDR2 YENEEA. CDR3 coding DNA: TGTGCCAGCAGCTTAGATTCGAGACTAGCAGGAGATACGCAGTATTTT. This codes for CASSLDSRLAGDTQYF.